One and the same sample provided the 32 T cell receptor beta chains below, sequenced in a study of CD8+ T cells in alopecia areata. cDNA prepared by RNA extraction and subsequent reverse transcription served as the template for sequencing. Measured with immunoSEQ multiplex PCR; TCRdb has only the in-frame clones, and not every one. The sample lists roughly 150,000 clones, about 50% seen once, with approximately 19% in the top ten. Sample: CD8+ T cells sorted from blood, taken at week 0. All receptors derive from a human donor with alopecia areata.

The J gene is TRBJ2-6, the V gene TRBV27; a weak D match, TRBD1 (7 bases). V lost 6 bases and J 2 bases, leaving 26 bases between the germline ends. CDR3 length: 20 amino acids. Germline V gene lookup returns CDR1 MNHEY and CDR2 SMNVEV (reference sequence). This CDR3 reads CASSLTGTDSYSPGANVLTF. CDR3 sequence (DNA): TGTGCCAGCAGCCTGACAGGGACTGATTCCTATAGTCCTGGGGCCAACGTCCTGACTTTC.

Only a few counts were recorded for this clone. The chain combines TRBV19 with TRBJ1-1, with D possibly matching TRBD1 (5 bases). The CDR3 runs to 13 residues. Trimming left V 3 bases short and J 4 bases short, with 9 bases between. From germline, CDR1 is LNHDA and CDR2 SQIVND (reference sequence). In nucleotides, the CDR3 is TGTGCCAGTAGTATTATGGGGGGCACTGAAGCTTTCTTT. Translating gives CASSIMGGTEAFF.

This clone was observed a few times. This chain joins TRBV12-5 and TRBJ2-2; D unclear. The CDR3 covers 14 residues. Germline loops: CDR1 LGHNT, CDR2 FRNRAP. The V gene lost 5 bases and the J gene lost 3 bases, with 10 bases spanning the gap. The CDR3 sequence is CASGAETYTGELFF. CDR3 in DNA: TGTGCTAGTGGTGCCGAGACGTACACCGGGGAGCTGTTTTTT.

The chain is built from TRBV7-8 and TRBJ2-5; no clear D. There are 16 residues in the CDR3. V was trimmed by 2 bases and J by 2 bases, leaving 15 bases between them. Per germline, CDR1 SGHVS and CDR2 FQNEAQ. CDR3 sequence reads: CASSLLRLVGQETQYF. The DNA of the CDR3 is TGTGCCAGCAGCTTATTGCGGTTGGTTGGGCAAGAGACCCAGTACTTC.

The chain joins TRBV10-3 to TRBJ2-1; possibly TRBD2 for D (6 bases). Looked up from germline, CDR1 is ENHRY and CDR2 is SYGVKD. The CDR3 is 15 amino acids. With 7 bases removed from V and 7 bases from J, the gap between germline ends came to 20 bases. CDR3 bases: TGTGCCATCAACGAACCGGGACGGGGGTGGAATGAGCAGTTCTTC. Translating it yields CAINEPGRGWNEQFF.

This clone was detected a few times. The CDR3 bases are TGCGCCAGCAGCTTGAGCGGGATCCAACAAGCTTTCTTT. Translation gives CASSLSGIQQAFF. V usage is TRBV5-1 and J usage is TRBJ1-1, with D unresolved. The V gene's germline CDR1 is SGHRS and CDR2 YFSETQ. Between the trimmed V and J ends, which lost 1 base and 9 bases, there was a span of 13 bases. The CDR3 length is 13 residues.

This clone has more than one count but fewer than ten. The V and J genes are TRBV29-1 and TRBJ2-3; D might be TRBD1 or TRBD2, each matching 6 bases. Germline V lookup: CDR1 SQVTM, CDR2 ANQGSEA. This CDR3 is 17 amino acids long. The V end lost 0 bases, the J end lost 2 bases, and 18 bases lay between the germline ends. The CDR3 is CSVEDGGRDSDTDTQYF. The CDR3 DNA reads as TGCAGCGTTGAAGACGGGGGCCGGGACTCCGACACAGATACGCAGTATTTT.

This chain uses TRBV29-1 with TRBJ2-7; TRBD1 matches 8 bases. The CDR3 totals 15 residues. Germline CDR1 SQVTM, CDR2 ANQGSEA. V lost 6 bases, J lost 1 base, and 11 bases stayed unmatched. The CDR3 nucleotides read TGCAGCGTGCAAGACAGGGGCCTAAAGTCCTACGAGCAGTACTTC. It encodes CSVQDRGLKSYEQYF.

The table lists this clone with a few counts. The chain uses TRBV27 and TRBJ1-5; D ambiguous. CDR3 length: 15 residues. The V gene lost 6 bases and the J gene lost 1 base, with 13 bases spanning the gap. Looked up from germline, CDR1 is MNHEY and CDR2 is SMNVEV (reference sequence). The CDR3 bases are TGTGCCAGCAGCCCCATGGTGGGAAGCAATCAGCCCCAGCATTTT. Its translation is CASSPMVGSNQPQHF.

This clone occurred a few times. The rearrangement joins TRBV7-9 to TRBJ2-1; tentatively, D is TRBD1 (6 bases). Trimming removed 3 bases from V and 2 bases from J, with 8 bases in between. CDR3 length equals 14 residues. From germline, CDR1 is SEHNR and CDR2 FQNEAQ (reference sequence). CDR3 coding DNA: TGTGCCAGCAGCTTCGGACAGACCTACAATGAGCAGTTCTTC. It yields the protein CASSFGQTYNEQFF.

CDR3 nucleotide sequence: TGCGCCAGCAGCCAAGGATCGGACAGGTCCTATGAGCAGTTCTTC. The encoded protein is CASSQGSDRSYEQFF. This chain joins TRBV4-3 and TRBJ2-1, with 7 bases lining up with TRBD1. Losses at the gene ends were 1 base for V and 8 bases for J; bases not matched to a gene: 8. Germline assignment: CDR1 LGHNA and CDR2 YSLEER. The length of the CDR3 is 15 residues.

The rearrangement uses TRBV30 and TRBJ1-5; TRBD1 matches 7 bases. Trimming removed 2 bases from V and 5 bases from J; junction bases left unmatched: 3. This CDR3 is built from 13 residues. CDR1 is GTSNPN, CDR2 SVGIG, per germline (reference sequence). CDR3 DNA sequence: TGTGCCTGGAGTATTCAGGGGGATCAGCCCCAGCATTTT. Encoded protein: CAWSIQGDQPQHF. Looking up the rest from reference TRBV30 and TRBJ1-5 gives the full variable domain: SQTIHQWPATLVQPVGSPLSLECTVEGTSNPNLYWYRQAAGRGLQLLFYSVGIGQISSEVPQNLSASRPQDRQFILSSKKLLLSDSGFYLCAWSIQGDQPQHFGDGTRLSIL.

The CDR3, as DNA: TGTGCCAGCAGCTTAGTGACAGGGCACGAGCAGTACTTC. This sequence encodes CASSLVTGHEQYF. The J gene is TRBJ2-7, the V gene TRBV13; 7 bases are a match to TRBD1. This CDR3 region has 13 residues. Germline lookup yields CDR1 PRHDT and CDR2 FYEKMQ (reference sequence). The trim removed 1 base at V and 5 bases at J, leaving 2 bases unmatched. Looking up the rest from reference TRBV13 and TRBJ2-7 gives the full variable domain: AAGVIQSPRHLIKEKRETATLKCYPIPRHDTVYWYQQGPGQDPQFLISFYEKMQSDKGSIPDRFSAQQFSDYHSELNMSSLELGDSALYFCASSLVTGHEQYFGPGTRLTVT.

This clone was seen a handful of times. The rearrangement joins TRBV6-5 to TRBJ1-1; D not certain. The CDR3 is 15 residues long. V was trimmed by 0 bases and J by 3 bases, leaving 11 bases between them. Germline lookup yields CDR1 MNHEY and CDR2 SVGAGI. The CDR3 protein is CASSYSILGDTEAFF. In nucleotides, the CDR3 is TGTGCCAGCAGTTACTCGATACTAGGTGACACTGAAGCTTTCTTT.

V usage is TRBV9 and J usage is TRBJ2-7; 8 bases match TRBD1. CDR3 size: 16 residues. V shed 2 bases, J shed 2 bases, and the junction held 9 bases outside the gene matches. The V gene's germline CDR1 is SGDLS and CDR2 YYNGEE. The CDR3 protein is CASSVGGTGLAYEQYF. CDR3 nucleotide sequence: TGTGCCAGCAGCGTGGGCGGGACAGGACTCGCCTACGAGCAGTACTTC.

The chain recombines TRBV7-7 with TRBJ2-6; 9 bases map to TRBD1. Per the germline V gene, CDR1 is SSHAT and CDR2 is FNYEAQ (reference sequence). The CDR3 loop spans 16 amino acids. V trimming: 6 bases; J trimming: 2 bases; junction bases outside the gene matches: 5. The CDR3: CASSGGQGAGANVLTF. DNA of the CDR3: TGTGCCAGCAGTGGGGGACAGGGAGCTGGGGCCAACGTCCTGACTTTC.

This clone was observed a handful of times. This chain connects TRBV30 to TRBJ1-2; possibly TRBD1 for D (6 bases). CDR3 length: 13 amino acids. V lost 0 bases and J lost 8, with 13 bases in between. CDR1 GTSNPN and CDR2 SVGIG come from the germline V gene (reference sequence). The CDR3 nucleotides are TGTGCCTGGAGTGTTCAGGGGACCTCAGGCTACACCTTC. Residues: CAWSVQGTSGYTF.

The J gene is TRBJ2-1, the V gene TRBV7-3, with no clear D. The CDR3 covers 15 residues. Germline CDR1 and CDR2: SGHTA and FQGTGA. The V gene lost 1 base and the J gene lost 2 bases, with 9 bases spanning the gap. CDR3 residues: CASSLSPNAYNEQFF. The CDR3 region has the DNA TGTGCCAGCAGCTTAAGTCCGAATGCCTACAATGAGCAGTTCTTC.

The J gene is TRBJ2-3, the V gene TRBV5-6; D gene uncertain. CDR1 is SGHDT, CDR2 YYEEEE, per germline. This CDR3 has 11 residues. Between the trimmed V and J ends, which lost 3 bases and 7 bases, there was a span of 6 bases. This CDR3 reads CASSSEYTQYF. CDR3 nucleotide sequence: TGTGCCAGCAGCTCCGAATATACGCAGTATTTT.

V gene TRBV27 combines with J gene TRBJ2-7, with D maybe TRBD2 (6 bases). The CDR3 is 14 residues long. Germline V CDR1 and CDR2: MNHEY, SMNVEV (reference sequence). The V end was cut by 2 bases, the J end by 0 bases, with 8 bases between. CDR3 nucleotides: TGTGCCAGCAGTTTAGCGGGGCACTCCTACGAGCAGTACTTC. This translates into CASSLAGHSYEQYF.

This clone was seen a handful of times. The CDR3 here is CASSQYRVRAEAFF. CDR3 sequence (DNA): TGCGCCAGCAGTCAATACAGGGTTCGTGCTGAAGCTTTCTTT. V gene TRBV23-1 combines with J gene TRBJ1-1, with D possibly being TRBD1 (6 bases). TRBV23-1 is recorded as an ORF, its role being uncertain. This CDR3 has 14 residues. V lost 1 base to trimming and J lost 6 bases, with 12 bases between them.

This clone came up a few times. V usage is TRBV30 and J usage is TRBJ2-1; D is perhaps TRBD1 or TRBD2 (5 bases each). Germline CDR1 and CDR2: GTSNPN and SVGIG (reference sequence). With 0 bases removed from V and 3 bases from J, the gap between germline ends came to 9 bases. The CDR3 has 14 residues. CDR3: CAWSVPGGYNEQFF. For the CDR3, the DNA is TGTGCCTGGAGTGTACCTGGGGGCTACAATGAGCAGTTCTTC.

CDR3 amino acids: CASSVRQGDGYTF. CDR3 coding DNA: TGTGCCAGCAGCGTACGACAGGGCGACGGCTACACCTTC. This chain uses TRBV9 with TRBJ1-2, with 7 bases aligning to TRBD1. The CDR3 totals 13 residues. The ends lost 1 base at V and 8 bases at J; junction bases unmatched: 5. CDR1 is SGDLS and CDR2 is YYNGEE in the germline V gene.

The chain recombines TRBV5-1 with TRBJ2-3; maybe TRBD2 (5 bases). The length of the CDR3 is 16 residues. V lost 4 bases and J lost 0, with 15 bases in between. Looked up from germline, CDR1 is SGHRS and CDR2 is YFSETQ. The CDR3 coding sequence is TGCGCCAGCAGCCAAAGCGAGGGATCTAGCACAGATACGCAGTATTTT. Translation: CASSQSEGSSTDTQYF.

The V call is TRBV29-1, the J call TRBJ1-2; D might be TRBD1 (5 bases). Germline CDR1 SQVTM, CDR2 ANQGSEA. The CDR3 sequence is 14 residues long. V was trimmed by 7 bases and J by 0 bases, leaving 15 bases between them. The CDR3 bases are TGCAGCGCAGATAGAGGGGCCTCTAACTATGGCTACACCTTC. This encodes CSADRGASNYGYTF.

This chain connects TRBV19 to TRBJ2-7; D possibly uses TRBD1 or TRBD2 (5 bases each). Trimming shortened V by 8 bases and J by 6 bases, and 14 bases separated the two germline ends. The V gene's germline CDR1 is LNHDA and CDR2 SQIVND (reference sequence). The CDR3 length is 12 residues. The CDR3 DNA is TGTGCCAGTGGGGTCGGGGACGGCGAGCAGTACTTC. Translation: CASGVGDGEQYF.

The rearrangement joins TRBV27 to TRBJ1-2, with TRBD1 matching over 8 bases. The CDR3 contains 13 residues. Germline V gene data show CDR1 as MNHEY and CDR2 as SMNVEV (reference sequence). J gave up 4 bases and V 6 bases, and 4 bases lay outside the gene matches. CDR3 sequence reads: CASSGQGSYGYTF. The CDR3 region has the DNA TGTGCCAGCAGCGGACAGGGTTCCTATGGCTACACCTTC.

This clone was found a few times. The chain combines TRBV11-2 with TRBJ2-1; TRBD2 might be the D (6 bases). The V end was cut by 1 base, the J end by 9 bases, with 10 bases between. CDR1 and CDR2 (germline): SGHAT, FQNNGV. This CDR3 is built from 13 residues. Here the CDR3 DNA reads TGTGCCAGCAGCTTAGGGAGGGGCGGTGAGCAGTTCTTC. Its protein is CASSLGRGGEQFF.

This clone has only a few counts. The chain recombines TRBV18 with TRBJ2-1; D uncertain. Germline-derived CDR1 and CDR2 are KGHSH and LQKENI. V lost 2 bases and J lost 5, with 10 bases in between. The CDR3 is 14 amino acids. The CDR3 protein is CASSPFEENNEQFF. The CDR3 nucleotides read TGTGCCAGCTCACCATTCGAGGAAAACAATGAGCAGTTCTTC.

This clone was detected only a few times. V and J are TRBV5-6 and TRBJ2-7; maybe TRBD2 (5 bases). V lost 4 bases and J lost 2, with 7 bases in between. The length of the CDR3 is 12 residues. Germline loops: CDR1 SGHDT, CDR2 YYEEEE. The CDR3 sequence is CASSSGPYEQYF. The CDR3 region has the DNA TGTGCCAGCAGCAGCGGACCCTACGAGCAGTACTTC.

The gene calls are TRBV6-5 and TRBJ1-1; possibly TRBD1 for D (5 bases). CDR3 length equals 13 residues. CDR1 is MNHEY, CDR2 SVGAGI, per germline. Trimming left V 5 bases short and J 4 bases short, with 11 bases between. CDR3 coding DNA: TGTGCCAGCAGTAAGGGGAGGATCACTGAAGCTTTCTTT. This translates into CASSKGRITEAFF.

This chain uses TRBV2 with TRBJ1-4; a possible D gene is TRBD1 (5 bases). This CDR3 region has 16 residues. Germline-derived CDR1 and CDR2 are SNHLY and FYNNEI. The ends were cut back, 6 bases at V and 2 bases at J, with 16 bases in the middle. Written as DNA, the CDR3 is TGTGCCAGCAGAGACCCGTGGCGGGGGACTAATGAAAAACTGTTTTTT. It encodes CASRDPWRGTNEKLFF.